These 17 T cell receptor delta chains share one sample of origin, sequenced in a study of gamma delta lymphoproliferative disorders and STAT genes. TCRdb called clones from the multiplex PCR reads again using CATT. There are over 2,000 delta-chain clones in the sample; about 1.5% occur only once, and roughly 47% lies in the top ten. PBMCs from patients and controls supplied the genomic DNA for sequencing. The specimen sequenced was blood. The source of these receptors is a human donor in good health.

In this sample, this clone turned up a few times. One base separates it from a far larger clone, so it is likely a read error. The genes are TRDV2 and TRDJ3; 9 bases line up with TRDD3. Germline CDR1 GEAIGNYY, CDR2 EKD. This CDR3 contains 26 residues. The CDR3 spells CACDPATPTGGLGRLTSSRDTRQMFF. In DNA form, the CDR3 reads TGTGCCTGTGACCCCGCAACCCCTACTGGGGGACTCGGGAGACTGACTAGCTCCCGGGACACCCGACAGATGTTTTTC.

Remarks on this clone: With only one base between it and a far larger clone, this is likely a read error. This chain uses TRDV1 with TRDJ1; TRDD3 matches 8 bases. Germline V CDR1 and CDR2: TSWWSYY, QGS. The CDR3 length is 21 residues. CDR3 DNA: TGTGCTCTTGGGGAACTAATCCTCCTACTTTACTGGGGGCCCTACACCGATAAACTCACCTTT. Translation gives CALGELILLLYWGPYTDKLTF.

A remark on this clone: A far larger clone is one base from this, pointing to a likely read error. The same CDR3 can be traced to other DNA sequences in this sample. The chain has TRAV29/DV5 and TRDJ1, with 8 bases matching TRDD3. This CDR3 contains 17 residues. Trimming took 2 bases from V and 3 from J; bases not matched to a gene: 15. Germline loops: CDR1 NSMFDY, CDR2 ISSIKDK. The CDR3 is CAARIPPQGIRSDKLIF. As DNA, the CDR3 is TGTGCAGCAAGAATACCCCCCCAAGGGATACGGTCCGATAAACTCATCTTT.

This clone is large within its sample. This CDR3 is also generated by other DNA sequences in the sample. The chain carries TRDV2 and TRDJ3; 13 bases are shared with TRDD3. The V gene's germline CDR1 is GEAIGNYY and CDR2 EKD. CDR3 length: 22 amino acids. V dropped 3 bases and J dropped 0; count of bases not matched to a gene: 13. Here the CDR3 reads CACDRLLGDTTLSSWDTRQMFF. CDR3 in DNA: TGTGCCTGTGACCGGCTACTGGGGGATACGACACTAAGCTCCTGGGACACCCGACAGATGTTTTTC.

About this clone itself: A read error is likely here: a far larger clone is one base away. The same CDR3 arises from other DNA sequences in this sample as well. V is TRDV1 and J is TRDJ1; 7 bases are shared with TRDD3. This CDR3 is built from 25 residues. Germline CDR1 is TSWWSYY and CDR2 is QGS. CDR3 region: CALGEHYPFLPVLGTRALRTDKLIF. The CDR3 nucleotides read TGTGCTCTTGGGGAACATTACCCGTTCCTCCCAGTACTGGGGACCCGGGCCTTAAGGACCGATAAACTTATCTTT.

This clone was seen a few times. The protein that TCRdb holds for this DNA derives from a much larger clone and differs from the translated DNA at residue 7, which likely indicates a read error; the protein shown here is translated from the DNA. This CDR3 reads CARTSYWNWGIRNTDKLIF. DNA for the CDR3: TGTGCCCGAACTTCCTACTGGAATTGGGGGATACGCAACACCGATAAACTCATCTTT. V and J are TRDV3 and TRDJ1, with 11 bases matching TRDD3. This CDR3 is 19 amino acids long. Trimming took 5 bases from V and 0 from J; bases not matched to a gene: 20. Germline V gene data show CDR1 as TVYSNPD and CDR2 as GDNSRS (reference sequence).

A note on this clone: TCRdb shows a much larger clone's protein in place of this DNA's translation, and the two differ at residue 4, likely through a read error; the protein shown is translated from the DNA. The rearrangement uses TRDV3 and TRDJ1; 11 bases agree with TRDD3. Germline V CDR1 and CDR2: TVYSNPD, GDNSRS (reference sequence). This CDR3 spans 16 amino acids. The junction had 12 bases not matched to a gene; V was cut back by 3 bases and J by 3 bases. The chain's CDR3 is CAFLKGLGDMADKLIF. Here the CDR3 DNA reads TGTGCCTTCCTCAAAGGACTGGGGGATATGGCCGATAAACTCATCTTT.

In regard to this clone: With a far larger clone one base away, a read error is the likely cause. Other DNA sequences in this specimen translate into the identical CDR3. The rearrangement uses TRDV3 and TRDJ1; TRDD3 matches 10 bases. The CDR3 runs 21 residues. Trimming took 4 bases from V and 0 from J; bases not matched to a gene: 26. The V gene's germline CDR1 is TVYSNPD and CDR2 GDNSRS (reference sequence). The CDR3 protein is CASPSGLPPVLGDQNTDKLIF. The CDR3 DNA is TGTGCCTCCCCTTCCGGCCTTCCACCCGTACTGGGGGATCAAAACACCGATAAACTCATCTTT.

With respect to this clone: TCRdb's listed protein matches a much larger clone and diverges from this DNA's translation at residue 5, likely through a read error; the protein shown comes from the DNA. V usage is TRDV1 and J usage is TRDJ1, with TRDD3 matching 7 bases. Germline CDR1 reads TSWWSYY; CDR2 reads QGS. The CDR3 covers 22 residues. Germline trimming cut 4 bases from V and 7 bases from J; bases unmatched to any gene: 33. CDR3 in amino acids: CALGGNSHPEGLGIIIRGKLIF. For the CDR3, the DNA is TGTGCTCTTGGGGGAAATTCCCACCCTGAGGGACTGGGGATCATTATACGCGGTAAACTCATCTTT.

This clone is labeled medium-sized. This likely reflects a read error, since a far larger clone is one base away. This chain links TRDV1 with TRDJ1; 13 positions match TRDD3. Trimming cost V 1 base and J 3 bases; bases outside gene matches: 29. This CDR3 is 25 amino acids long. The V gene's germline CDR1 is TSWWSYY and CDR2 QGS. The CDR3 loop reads CALGEPLLTRTGGYAKKLYADKLIF. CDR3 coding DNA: TGTGCTCTTGGGGAACCGTTACTAACCCGTACTGGGGGATACGCGAAGAAGCTCTACGCCGATAAACTCATCTTT.

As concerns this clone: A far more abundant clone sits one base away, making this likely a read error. The CDR3 loop is CAFRFSLKSGGYWGISPVDKLIF. In DNA form, the CDR3 reads TGTGCCTTTCGATTCTCCCTAAAGTCTGGGGGGTACTGGGGGATATCCCCGGTCGATAAACTCATCTTT. The chain employs TRDV3 and TRDJ1; 11 bases align to TRDD3. Germline CDR1 TVYSNPD, CDR2 GDNSRS (reference sequence). V lost 2 bases, J lost 4 bases, and 33 bases stayed unmatched. The CDR3 has 23 residues.

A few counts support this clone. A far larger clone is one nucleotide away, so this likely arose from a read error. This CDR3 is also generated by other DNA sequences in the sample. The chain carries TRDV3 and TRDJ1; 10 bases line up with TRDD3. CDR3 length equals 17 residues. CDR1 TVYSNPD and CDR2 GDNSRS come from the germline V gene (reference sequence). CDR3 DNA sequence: TGTGCCTTTATATCATCTATCACTGGGGGATTGGCCGATAAACTTATCTTT. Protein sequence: CAFISSITGGLADKLIF.

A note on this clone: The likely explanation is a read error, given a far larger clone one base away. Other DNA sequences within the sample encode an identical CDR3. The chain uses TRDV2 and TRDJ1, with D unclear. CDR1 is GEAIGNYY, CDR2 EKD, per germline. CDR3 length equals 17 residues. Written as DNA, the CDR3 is TGTGCCTGTGAGGGTCTCCAGACACAAACCAATACCGATAAACTCATCTTC. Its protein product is CACEGLQTQTNTDKLIF.

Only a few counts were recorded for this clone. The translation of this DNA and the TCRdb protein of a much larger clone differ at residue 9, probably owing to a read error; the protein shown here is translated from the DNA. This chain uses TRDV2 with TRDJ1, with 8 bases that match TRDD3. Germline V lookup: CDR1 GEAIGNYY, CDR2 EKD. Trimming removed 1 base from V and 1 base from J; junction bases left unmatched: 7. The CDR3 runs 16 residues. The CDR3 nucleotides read TGTGCCTGTGACACATTGGGGGATGCCGCCACCGATAAACTCATCTTT. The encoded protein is CACDTLGDAATDKLIF.

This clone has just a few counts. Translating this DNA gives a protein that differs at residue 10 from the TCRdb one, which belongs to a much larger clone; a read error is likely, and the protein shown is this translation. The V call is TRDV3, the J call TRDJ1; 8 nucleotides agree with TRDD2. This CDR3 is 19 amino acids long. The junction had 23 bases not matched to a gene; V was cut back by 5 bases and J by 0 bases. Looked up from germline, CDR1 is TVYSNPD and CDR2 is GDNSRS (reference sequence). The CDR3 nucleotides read TGTGCCCGAACTTCCTACCGGAATTGGGAGATACGCAACACCGATAAACTCATCTTT. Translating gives CARTSYRNWEIRNTDKLIF.

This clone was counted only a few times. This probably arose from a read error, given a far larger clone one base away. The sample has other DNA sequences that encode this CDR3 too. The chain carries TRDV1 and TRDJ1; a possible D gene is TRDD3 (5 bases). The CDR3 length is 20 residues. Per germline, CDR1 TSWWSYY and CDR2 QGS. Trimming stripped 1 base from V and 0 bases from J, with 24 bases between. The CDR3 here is CALGEPPFPPRGMYTDKLIF. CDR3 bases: TGTGCTCTTGGGGAACCTCCTTTCCCCCCGCGGGGAATGTACACCGATAAACTCATCTTT.

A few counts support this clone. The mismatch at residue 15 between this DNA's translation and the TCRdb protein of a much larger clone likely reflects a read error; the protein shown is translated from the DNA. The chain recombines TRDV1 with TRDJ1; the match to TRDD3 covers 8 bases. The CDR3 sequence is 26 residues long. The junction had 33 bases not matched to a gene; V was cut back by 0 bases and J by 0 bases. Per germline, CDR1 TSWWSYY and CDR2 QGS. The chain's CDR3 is CALGELGGVFASGGHGPGWYTDKLIF. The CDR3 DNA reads TGTGCTCTTGGGGAACTAGGAGGGGTGTTTGCTTCTGGGGGACACGGCCCAGGTTGGTACACCGATAAACTCATCTTT.